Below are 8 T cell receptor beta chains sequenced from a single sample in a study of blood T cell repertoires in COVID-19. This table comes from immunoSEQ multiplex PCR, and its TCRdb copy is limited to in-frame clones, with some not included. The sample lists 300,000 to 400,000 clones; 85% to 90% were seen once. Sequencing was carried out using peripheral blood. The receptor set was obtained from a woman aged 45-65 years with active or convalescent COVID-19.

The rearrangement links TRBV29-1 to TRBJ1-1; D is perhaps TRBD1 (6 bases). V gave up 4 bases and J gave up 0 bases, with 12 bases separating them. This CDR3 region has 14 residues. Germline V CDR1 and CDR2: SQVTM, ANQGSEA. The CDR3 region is CSVAWGGMNTEAFF. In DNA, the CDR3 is TGCAGCGTTGCATGGGGGGGCATGAACACTGAAGCTTTCTTT.

The CDR3 region is CASKSSQGFDSNQPQHF. DNA for the CDR3: TGTGCCAGTAAGAGCTCGCAGGGATTTGACAGCAATCAGCCCCAGCATTTT. The chain employs TRBV19 and TRBJ1-5; weak D call: TRBD1 (5 bases). V was shortened by 7 bases and J by 1 base, with 20 bases between the two germline ends. This CDR3 comprises 17 residues. Germline assignment: CDR1 LNHDA and CDR2 SQIVND (reference sequence).

The DNA for the CDR3 is TGTGCCATCAGTCCCGACAGGGGGAACACTGAAGCTTTCTTT. It yields the protein CAISPDRGNTEAFF. The chain couples TRBV10-3 to TRBJ1-1, with 8 bases that match TRBD1. J lost 1 base, V lost 5 bases, and 3 bases had no gene match. The CDR3 is 14 amino acids. The germline CDR1 and CDR2 sequences are ENHRY and SYGVKD.

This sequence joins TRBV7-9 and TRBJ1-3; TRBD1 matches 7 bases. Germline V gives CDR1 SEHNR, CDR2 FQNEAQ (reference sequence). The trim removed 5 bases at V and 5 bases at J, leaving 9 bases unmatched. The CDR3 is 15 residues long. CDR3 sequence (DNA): TGTGCCAGCAGCGGAGGGACAGCGTCGAGAAACACCATATATTTT. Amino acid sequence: CASSGGTASRNTIYF.

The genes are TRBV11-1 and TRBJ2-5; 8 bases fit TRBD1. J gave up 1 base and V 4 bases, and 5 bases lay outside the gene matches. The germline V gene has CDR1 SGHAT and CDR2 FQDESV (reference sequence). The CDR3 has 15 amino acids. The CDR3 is CASSYRGETQETQYF. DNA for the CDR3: TGTGCCAGCAGCTACAGGGGGGAGACCCAAGAGACCCAGTACTTC.

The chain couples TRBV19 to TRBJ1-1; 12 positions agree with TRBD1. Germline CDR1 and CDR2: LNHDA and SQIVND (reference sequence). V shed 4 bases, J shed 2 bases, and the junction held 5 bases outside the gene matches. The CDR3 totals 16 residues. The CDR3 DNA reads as TGTGCCAGTAGTACCGGGACAGGGGGCGTAAACACTGAAGCTTTCTTT. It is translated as CASSTGTGGVNTEAFF. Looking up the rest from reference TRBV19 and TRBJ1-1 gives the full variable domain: DGGITQSPKYLFRKEGQNVTLSCEQNLNHDAMYWYRQDPGQGLRLIYYSQIVNDFQKGDIAEGYSVSREKKESFPLTVTSAQKNPTAFYLCASSTGTGGVNTEAFFGQGTRLTVV.

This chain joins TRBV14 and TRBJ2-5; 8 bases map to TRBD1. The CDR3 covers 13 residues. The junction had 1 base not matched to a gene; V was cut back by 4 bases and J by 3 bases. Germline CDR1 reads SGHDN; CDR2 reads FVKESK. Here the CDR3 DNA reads TGTGCCAGCAGCCCGGACAGGGAAGAGACCCAGTACTTC. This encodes CASSPDREETQYF.

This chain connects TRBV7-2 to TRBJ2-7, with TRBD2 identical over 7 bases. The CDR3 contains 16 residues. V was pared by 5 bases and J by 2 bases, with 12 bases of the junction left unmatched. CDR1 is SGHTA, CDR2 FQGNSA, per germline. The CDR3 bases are TGTGCCAGCAGCCCATACGGGGCGGGAGAAGCCTACGAGCAGTACTTC. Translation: CASSPYGAGEAYEQYF.